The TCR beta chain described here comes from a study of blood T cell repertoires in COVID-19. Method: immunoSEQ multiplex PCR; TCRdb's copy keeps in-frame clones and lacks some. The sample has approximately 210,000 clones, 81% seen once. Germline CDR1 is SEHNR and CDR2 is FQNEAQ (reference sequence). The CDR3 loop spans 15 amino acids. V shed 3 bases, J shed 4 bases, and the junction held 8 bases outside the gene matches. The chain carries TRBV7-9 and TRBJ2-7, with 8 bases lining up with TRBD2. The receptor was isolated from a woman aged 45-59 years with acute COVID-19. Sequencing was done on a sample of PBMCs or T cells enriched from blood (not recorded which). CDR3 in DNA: TGTGCCAGCAGCTTTGGGACTAGTGAGGGATACGAGCAGTACTTC. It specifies CASSFGTSEGYEQYF. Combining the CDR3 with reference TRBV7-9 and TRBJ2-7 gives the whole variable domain DTGVSQNPRHKITKRGQNVTFRCDPISEHNRLYWYRQTLGQGPEFLTYFQNEAQLEKSRLLSDRFSAERPKGSFSTLEIQRTEQGDSAMYLCASSFGTSEGYEQYFGPGTRLTVT.